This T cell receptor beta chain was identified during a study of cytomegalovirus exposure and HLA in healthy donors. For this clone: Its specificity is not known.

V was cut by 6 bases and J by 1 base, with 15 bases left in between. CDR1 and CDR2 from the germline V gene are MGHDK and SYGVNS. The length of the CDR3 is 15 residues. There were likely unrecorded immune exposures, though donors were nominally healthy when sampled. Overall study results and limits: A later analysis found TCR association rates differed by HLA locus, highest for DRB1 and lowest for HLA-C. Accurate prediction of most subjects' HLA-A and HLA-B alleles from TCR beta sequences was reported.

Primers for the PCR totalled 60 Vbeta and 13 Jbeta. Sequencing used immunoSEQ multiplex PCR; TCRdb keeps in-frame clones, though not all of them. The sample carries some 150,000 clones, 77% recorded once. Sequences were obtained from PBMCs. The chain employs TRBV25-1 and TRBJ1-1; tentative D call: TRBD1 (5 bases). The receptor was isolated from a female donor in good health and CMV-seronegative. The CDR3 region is CASRMSRVRNTEAFF. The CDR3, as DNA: TGTGCCAGCAGAATGTCCAGGGTGAGGAACACTGAAGCTTTCTTT.